This TCR beta chain was observed in a study of T cell repertoires in cytomegalovirus infection. Study-level background: Public TCR beta signature analysis indicated the presence of both CMV infection and matching HLA type.

This clonotype has a handful of counts. Its antigen is unknown. TCRdb fed the reads into MiXCR, producing one record per CDR3 protein. This table has 900,000 to 950,000 distinct CDR3 sequences, under 40% appearing once. The sequencing here drew on cultured CD8+ T cells from PBMCs, taken from culture after CMV antigen stimulation. The clonotype was recovered from a human donor in good health (CMV status not recorded). Some clones in this sample may be carry-over from other donors' samples.

In nucleotides, the CDR3 is TGTGCCAGCAGTGAAAAGACCAGGCAGGGGGCGGGTGGCTACACCTTC. This encodes CASSEKTRQGAGGYTF. The gene calls are TRBV6-1 and TRBJ1-2, with 8 bases lining up with TRBD1. This CDR3 spans 16 amino acids. Germline V lookup: CDR1 MNHNS, CDR2 SASEGT. The V gene end was trimmed by 2 bases and the J gene end by 7 bases; junction bases not matched to a gene: 12.